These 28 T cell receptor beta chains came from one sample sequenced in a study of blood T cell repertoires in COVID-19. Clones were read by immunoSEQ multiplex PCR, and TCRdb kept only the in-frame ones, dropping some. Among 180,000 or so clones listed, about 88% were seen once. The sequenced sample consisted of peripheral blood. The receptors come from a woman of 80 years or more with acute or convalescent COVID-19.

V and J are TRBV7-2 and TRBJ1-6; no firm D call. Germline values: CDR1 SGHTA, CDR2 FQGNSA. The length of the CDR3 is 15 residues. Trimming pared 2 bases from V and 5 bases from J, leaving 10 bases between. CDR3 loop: CASSLKVLDNSPLHF. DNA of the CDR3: TGTGCCAGCAGCTTAAAGGTCCTAGATAATTCACCCCTCCACTTT.

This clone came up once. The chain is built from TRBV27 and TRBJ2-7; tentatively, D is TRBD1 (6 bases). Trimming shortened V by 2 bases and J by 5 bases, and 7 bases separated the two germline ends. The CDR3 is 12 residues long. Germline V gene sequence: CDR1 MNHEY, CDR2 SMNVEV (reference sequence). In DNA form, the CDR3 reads TGTGCCAGCAGTTTACAGGGGAACGAGCAGTACTTC. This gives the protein CASSLQGNEQYF.

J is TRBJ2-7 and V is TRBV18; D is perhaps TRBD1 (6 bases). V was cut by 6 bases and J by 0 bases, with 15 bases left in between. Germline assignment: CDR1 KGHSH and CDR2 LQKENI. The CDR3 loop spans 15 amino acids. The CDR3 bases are TGTGCCAGCTCCCCAGGGGCCAGGGCCTCCTACGAGCAGTACTTC. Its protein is CASSPGARASYEQYF. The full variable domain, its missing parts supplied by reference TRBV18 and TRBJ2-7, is NAGVMQNPRHLVRRRGQEARLRCSPMKGHSHVYWYRQLPEEGLKFMVYLQKENIIDESGMPKERFSAEFPKEGPSILRIQQVVRGDSAAYFCASSPGARASYEQYFGPGTRLTVT.

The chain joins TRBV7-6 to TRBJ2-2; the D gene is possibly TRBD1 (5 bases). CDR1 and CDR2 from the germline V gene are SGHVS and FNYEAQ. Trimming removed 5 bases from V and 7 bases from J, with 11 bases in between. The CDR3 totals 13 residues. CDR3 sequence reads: CASSRRVGGELFF. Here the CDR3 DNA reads TGTGCCAGCAGCCGCAGGGTGGGCGGGGAGCTGTTTTTT.

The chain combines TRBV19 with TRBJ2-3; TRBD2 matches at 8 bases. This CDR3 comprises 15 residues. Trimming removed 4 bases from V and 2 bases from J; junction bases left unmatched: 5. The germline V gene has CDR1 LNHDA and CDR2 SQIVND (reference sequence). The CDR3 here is CASSKGAGVTDTQYF. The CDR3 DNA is TGTGCCAGTAGTAAAGGAGCGGGGGTCACAGATACGCAGTATTTT.

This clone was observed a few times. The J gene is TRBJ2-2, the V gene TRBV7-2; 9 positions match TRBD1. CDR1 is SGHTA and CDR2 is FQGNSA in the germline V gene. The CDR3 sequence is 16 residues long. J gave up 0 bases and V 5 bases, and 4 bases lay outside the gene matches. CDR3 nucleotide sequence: TGTGCCAGCAGCACGGGACAGGGAGCGAACACCGGGGAGCTGTTTTTT. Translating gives CASSTGQGANTGELFF.

The CDR3 loop reads CSGTGGGNIQYF. The DNA for the CDR3 is TGCAGCGGGACAGGAGGGGGAAACATTCAGTACTTC. The rearrangement uses TRBV29-1 and TRBJ2-4; a possible D gene is TRBD1 (7 bases). V lost 7 bases to trimming and J lost 6 bases, with 13 bases between them. From germline, CDR1 is SQVTM and CDR2 ANQGSEA. The CDR3 sequence is 12 residues long.

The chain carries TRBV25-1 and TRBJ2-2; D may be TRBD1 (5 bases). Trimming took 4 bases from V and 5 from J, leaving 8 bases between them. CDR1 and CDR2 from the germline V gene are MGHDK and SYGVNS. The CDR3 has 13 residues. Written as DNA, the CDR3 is TGTGCCAGCAGTGCAGGGCTGACCGGGGAGCTGTTTTTT. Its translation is CASSAGLTGELFF.

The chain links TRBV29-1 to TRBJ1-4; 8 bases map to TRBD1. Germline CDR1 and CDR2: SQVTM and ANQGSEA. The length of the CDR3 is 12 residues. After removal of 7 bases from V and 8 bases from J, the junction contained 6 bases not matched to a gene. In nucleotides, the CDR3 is TGCAGCGGCAGGGGGCCTGAGGAAAAACTGTTTTTT. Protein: CSGRGPEEKLFF.

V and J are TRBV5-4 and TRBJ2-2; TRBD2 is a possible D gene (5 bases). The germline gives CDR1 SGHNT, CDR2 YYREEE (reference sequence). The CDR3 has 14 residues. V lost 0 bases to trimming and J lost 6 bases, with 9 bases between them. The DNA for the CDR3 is TGTGCCAGCAGCTTGGTTAGGGAGTCCGGGGAGCTGTTTTTT. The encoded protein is CASSLVRESGELFF.

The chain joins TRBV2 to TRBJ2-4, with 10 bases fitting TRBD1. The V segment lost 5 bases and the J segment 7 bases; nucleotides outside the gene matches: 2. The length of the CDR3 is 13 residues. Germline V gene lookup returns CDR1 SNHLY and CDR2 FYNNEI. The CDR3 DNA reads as TGTGCCAGCAGTTGGGGACAGGGGAACATTCAGTACTTC. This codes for CASSWGQGNIQYF.

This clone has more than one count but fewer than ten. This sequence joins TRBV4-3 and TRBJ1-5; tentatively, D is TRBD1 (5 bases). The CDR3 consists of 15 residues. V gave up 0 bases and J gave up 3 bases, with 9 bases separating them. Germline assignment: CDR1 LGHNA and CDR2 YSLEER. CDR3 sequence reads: CASSQDRGINQPQHF. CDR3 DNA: TGCGCCAGCAGCCAAGATAGGGGTATCAATCAGCCCCAGCATTTT.

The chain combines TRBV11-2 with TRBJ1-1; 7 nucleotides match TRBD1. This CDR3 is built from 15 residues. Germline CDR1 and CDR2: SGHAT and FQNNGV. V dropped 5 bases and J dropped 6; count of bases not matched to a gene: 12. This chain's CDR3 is CASSRRHDRVSEAFF. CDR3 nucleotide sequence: TGTGCCAGCAGCAGGCGGCATGACAGGGTGTCTGAAGCTTTCTTT. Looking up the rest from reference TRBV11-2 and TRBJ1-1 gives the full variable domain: EAGVAQSPRYKIIEKRQSVAFWCNPISGHATLYWYQQILGQGPKLLIQFQNNGVVDDSQLPKDRFSAERLKGVDSTLKIQPAKLEDSAVYLCASSRRHDRVSEAFFGQGTRLTVV.

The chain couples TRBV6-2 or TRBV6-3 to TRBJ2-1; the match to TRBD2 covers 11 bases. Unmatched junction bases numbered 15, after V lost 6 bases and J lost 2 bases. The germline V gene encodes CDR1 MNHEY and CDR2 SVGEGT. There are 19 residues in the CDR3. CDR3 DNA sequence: TGTGCCAGCAGCTTGGTACTCGGTACGACTAGCGGGACCTACAATGAGCAGTTCTTC. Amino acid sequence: CASSLVLGTTSGTYNEQFF.

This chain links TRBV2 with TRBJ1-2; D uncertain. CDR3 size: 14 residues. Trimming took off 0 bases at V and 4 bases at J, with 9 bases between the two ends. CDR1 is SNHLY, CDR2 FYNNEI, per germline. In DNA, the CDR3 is TGTGCCAGCAGTGAAGCGCGGGCAGGCTATGGCTACACCTTC. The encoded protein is CASSEARAGYGYTF.

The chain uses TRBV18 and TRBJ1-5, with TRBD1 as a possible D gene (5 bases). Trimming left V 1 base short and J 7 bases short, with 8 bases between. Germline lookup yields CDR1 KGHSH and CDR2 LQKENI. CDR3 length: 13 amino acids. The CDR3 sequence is CASSPLQEQPQHF. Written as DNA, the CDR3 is TGTGCCAGCTCACCACTACAGGAGCAGCCCCAGCATTTT.

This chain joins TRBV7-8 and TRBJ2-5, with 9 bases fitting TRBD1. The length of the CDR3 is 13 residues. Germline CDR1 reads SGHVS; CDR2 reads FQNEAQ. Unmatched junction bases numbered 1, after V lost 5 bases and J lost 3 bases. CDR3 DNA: TGTGCCAGCAGCAGGGACAGGGAAGAGACCCAGTACTTC. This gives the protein CASSRDREETQYF.

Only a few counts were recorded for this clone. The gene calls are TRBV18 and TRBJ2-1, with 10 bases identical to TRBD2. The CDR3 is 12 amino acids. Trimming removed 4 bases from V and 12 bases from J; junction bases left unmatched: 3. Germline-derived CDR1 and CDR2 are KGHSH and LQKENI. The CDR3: CASSREREGQFF. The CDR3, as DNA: TGTGCCAGCTCACGAGAGCGGGAGGGGCAGTTCTTC.

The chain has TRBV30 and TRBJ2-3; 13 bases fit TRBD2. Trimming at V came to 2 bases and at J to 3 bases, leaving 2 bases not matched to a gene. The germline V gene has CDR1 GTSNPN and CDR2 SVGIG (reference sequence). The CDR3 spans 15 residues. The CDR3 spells CAWSLLAGGTDTQYF. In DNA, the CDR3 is TGTGCCTGGAGTCTACTAGCGGGAGGGACAGATACGCAGTATTTT.

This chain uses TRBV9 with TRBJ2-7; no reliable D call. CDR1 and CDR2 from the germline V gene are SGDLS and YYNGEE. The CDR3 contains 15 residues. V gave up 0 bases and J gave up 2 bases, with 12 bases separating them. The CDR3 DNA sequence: TGTGCCAGCAGCGTAGCAGAAGGCAGGACCTACGAGCAGTACTTC. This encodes CASSVAEGRTYEQYF.

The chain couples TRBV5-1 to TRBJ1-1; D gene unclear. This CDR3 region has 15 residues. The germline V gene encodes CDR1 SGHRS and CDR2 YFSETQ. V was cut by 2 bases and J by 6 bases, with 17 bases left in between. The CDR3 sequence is CASSFSIGEVAEAFF. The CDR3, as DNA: TGCGCCAGCAGCTTTTCAATCGGGGAAGTGGCTGAAGCTTTCTTT.

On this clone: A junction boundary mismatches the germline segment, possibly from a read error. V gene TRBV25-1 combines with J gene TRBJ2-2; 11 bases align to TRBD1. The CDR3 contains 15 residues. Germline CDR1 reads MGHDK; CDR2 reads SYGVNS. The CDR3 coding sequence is TGTGCCAGCTCCTGGGACAGGGGGAACGCCGGGGAGCTGTTTTTT. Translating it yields CASSWDRGNAGELFF.

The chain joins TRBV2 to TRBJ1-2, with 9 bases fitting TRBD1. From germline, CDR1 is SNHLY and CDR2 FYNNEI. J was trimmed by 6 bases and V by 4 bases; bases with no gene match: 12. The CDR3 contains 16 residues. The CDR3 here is CASSAYRGRGGDGYTF. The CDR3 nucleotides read TGTGCCAGCAGTGCTTACAGGGGGCGCGGTGGCGATGGCTACACCTTC.

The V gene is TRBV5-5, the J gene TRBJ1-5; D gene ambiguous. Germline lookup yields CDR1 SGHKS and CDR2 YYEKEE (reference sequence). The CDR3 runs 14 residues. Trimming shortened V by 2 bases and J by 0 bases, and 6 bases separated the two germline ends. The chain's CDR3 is CASSLSDSNQPQHF. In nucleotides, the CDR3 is TGTGCCAGCAGCTTATCAGATAGCAATCAGCCCCAGCATTTT. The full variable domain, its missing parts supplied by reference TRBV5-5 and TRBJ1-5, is DAGVTQSPTHLIKTRGQQVTLRCSPISGHKSVSWYQQVLGQGPQFIFQYYEKEERGRGNFPDRFSARQFPNYSSELNVNALLLGDSALYLCASSLSDSNQPQHFGDGTRLSIL.

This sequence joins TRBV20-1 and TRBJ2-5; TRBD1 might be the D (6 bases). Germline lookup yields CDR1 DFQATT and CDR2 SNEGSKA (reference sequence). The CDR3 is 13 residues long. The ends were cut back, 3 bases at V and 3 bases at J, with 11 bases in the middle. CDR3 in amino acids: CSASAAGEETQYF. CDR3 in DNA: TGCAGTGCTAGTGCAGCAGGGGAAGAGACCCAGTACTTC.

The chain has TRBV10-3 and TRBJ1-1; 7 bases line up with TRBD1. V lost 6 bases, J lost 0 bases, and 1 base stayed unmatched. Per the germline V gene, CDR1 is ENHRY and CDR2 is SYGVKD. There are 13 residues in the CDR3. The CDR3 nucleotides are TGTGCCATCAGGGGGACAGTGAACACTGAAGCTTTCTTT. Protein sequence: CAIRGTVNTEAFF.

CDR3 DNA sequence: TGCAGCGTTGGAGTAGGACAGGGGGATCAGCCCCAGCATTTT. It specifies CSVGVGQGDQPQHF. This chain joins TRBV29-1 and TRBJ1-5, with TRBD1 matching over 10 bases. Per germline, CDR1 SQVTM and CDR2 ANQGSEA. The J segment lost 5 bases and the V segment lost 4 bases, leaving 5 bases of the junction unmatched. The CDR3 has 14 residues.

The CDR3 protein is CASSVGPDGGQETQYF. The CDR3 region has the DNA TGTGCCAGCAGCGTAGGGCCCGACGGCGGCCAAGAGACCCAGTACTTC. The rearrangement joins TRBV9 to TRBJ2-5; no clear D. This CDR3 comprises 16 residues. Germline-derived CDR1 and CDR2 are SGDLS and YYNGEE. The V and J ends lost 0 bases and 1 base respectively, with 13 bases between them.